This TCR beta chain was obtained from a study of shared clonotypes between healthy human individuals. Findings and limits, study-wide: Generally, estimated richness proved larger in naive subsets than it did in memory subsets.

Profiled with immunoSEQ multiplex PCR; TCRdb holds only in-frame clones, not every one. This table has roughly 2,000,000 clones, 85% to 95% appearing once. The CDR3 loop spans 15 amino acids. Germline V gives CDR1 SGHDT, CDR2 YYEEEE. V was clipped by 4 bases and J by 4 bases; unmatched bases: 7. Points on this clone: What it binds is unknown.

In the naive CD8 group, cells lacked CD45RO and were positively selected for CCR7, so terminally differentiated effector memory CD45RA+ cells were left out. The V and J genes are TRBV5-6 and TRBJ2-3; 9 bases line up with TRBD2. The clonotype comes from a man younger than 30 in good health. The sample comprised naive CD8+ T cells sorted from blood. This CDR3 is CASSQRGGAPDTQYF. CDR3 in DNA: TGTGCCAGCAGCCAGCGCGGGGGGGCCCCAGATACGCAGTATTTT.